This entry is about one T cell receptor (beta chain). Its antigen is not known. The CDR3 loop spans 14 amino acids. Germline lookup yields CDR1 ENHRY and CDR2 SYGVKD. Losses at the gene ends were 5 bases for V and 4 bases for J; bases not matched to a gene: 6. This record belongs to a study of radiotherapy plus CTLA-4 blockade in lung cancer. Study background: Disease control was achieved by about 34% of patients, and objective responses by around 17%. Study-wide points: Reported findings show early blood T cell clone dynamics, with interferon-beta, best predicted response.

Here immunoSEQ multiplex PCR was the method, and the copy in TCRdb shows in-frame clones only, minus some. The sample records roughly 58,000 clones, just under 85% being singletons. This TCR was recovered from a human donor with non-small cell lung cancer whose response to radiotherapy plus ipilimumab could not be evaluated. The chain carries TRBV10-3 and TRBJ2-3, with 7 nucleotides matching TRBD2. Material: peripheral blood, obtained from a patient treated with radiotherapy plus ipilimumab. DNA for the CDR3: TGTGCCATCAGTTCCGCGGGAGCGGCAGATACGCAGTATTTT. It encodes CAISSAGAADTQYF.